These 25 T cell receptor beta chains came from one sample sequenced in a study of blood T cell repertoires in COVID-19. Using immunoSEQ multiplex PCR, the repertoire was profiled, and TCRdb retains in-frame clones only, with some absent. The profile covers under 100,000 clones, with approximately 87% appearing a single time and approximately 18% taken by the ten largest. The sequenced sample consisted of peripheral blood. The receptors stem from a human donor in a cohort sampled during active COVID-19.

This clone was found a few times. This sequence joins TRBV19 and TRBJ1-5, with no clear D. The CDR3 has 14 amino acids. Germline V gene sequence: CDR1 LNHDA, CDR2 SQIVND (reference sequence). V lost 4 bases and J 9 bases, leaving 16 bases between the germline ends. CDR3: CASSTPGPGMPQHF. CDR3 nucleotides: TGTGCCAGTAGTACCCCCGGCCCGGGGATGCCCCAGCATTTT.

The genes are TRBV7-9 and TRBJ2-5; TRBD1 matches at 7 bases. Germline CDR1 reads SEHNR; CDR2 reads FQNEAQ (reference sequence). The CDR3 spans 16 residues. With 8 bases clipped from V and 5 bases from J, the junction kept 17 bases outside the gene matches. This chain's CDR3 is CASLAPLDRVFETQYF. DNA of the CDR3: TGTGCCAGCCTCGCGCCCCTTGACAGGGTGTTTGAGACCCAGTACTTC.

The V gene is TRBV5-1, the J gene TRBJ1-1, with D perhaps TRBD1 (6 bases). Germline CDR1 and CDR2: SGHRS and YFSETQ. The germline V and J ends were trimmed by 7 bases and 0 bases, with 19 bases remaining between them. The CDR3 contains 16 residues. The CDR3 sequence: CASASGTRLMNTEAFF. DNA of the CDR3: TGCGCCAGCGCATCGGGGACAAGGTTGATGAACACTGAAGCTTTCTTT. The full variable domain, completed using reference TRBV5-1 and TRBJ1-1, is KAGVTQTPRYLIKTRGQQVTLSCSPISGHRSVSWYQQTPGQGLQFLFEYFSETQRNKGNFPGRFSGRQFSNSRSEMNVSTLELGDSALYLCASASGTRLMNTEAFFGQGTRLTVV.

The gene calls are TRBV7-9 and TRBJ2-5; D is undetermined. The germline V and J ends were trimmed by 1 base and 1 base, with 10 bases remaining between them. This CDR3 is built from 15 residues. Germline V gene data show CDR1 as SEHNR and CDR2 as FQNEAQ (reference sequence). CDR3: CASSLGSGTQETQYF. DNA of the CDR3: TGTGCCAGCAGCTTAGGGAGTGGTACCCAAGAGACCCAGTACTTC.

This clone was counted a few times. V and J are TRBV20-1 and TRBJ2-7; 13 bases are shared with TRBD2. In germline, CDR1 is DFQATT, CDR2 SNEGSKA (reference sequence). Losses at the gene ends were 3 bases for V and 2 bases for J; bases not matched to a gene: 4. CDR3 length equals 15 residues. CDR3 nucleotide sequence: TGCAGTGCTAGTAGGACTAGCGGGGGAGCCTACGAGCAGTACTTC. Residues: CSASRTSGGAYEQYF.

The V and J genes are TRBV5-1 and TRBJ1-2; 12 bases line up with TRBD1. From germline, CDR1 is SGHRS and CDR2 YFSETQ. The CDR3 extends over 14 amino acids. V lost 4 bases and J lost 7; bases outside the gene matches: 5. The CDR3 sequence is CASSRGQGALGYTF. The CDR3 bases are TGCGCCAGCAGCAGGGGACAGGGGGCGCTTGGCTACACCTTC.

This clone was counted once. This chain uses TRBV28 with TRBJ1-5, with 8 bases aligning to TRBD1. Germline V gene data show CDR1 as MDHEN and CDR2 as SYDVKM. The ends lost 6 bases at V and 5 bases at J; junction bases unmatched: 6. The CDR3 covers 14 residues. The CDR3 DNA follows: TGTGCCAGCAGGGGCCCGACAGGGGATCAGCCCCAGCATTTT. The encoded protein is CASRGPTGDQPQHF.

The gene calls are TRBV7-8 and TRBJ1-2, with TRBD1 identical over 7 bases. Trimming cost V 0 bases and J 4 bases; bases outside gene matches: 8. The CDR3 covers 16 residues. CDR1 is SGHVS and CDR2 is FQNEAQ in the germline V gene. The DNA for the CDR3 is TGTGCCAGCAGCTTAGCGTTCGACAGGGATCTCTATGGCTACACCTTC. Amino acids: CASSLAFDRDLYGYTF.

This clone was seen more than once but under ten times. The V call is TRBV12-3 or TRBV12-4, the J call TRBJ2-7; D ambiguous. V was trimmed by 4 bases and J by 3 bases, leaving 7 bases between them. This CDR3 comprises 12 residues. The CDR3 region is CASSWAGYEQYF. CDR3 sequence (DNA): TGTGCCAGCAGTTGGGCTGGCTACGAGCAGTACTTC.

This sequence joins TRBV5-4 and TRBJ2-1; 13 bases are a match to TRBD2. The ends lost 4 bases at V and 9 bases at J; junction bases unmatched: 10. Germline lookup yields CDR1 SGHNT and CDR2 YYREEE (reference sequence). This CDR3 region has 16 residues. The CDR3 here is CASSTGLAGVLLEQFF. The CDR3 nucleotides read TGTGCCAGCAGCACTGGACTAGCGGGGGTCCTACTTGAGCAGTTCTTC.

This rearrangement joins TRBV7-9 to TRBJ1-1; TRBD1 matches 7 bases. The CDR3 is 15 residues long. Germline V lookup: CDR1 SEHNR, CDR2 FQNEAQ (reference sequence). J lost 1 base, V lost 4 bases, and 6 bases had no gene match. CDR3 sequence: CASSSGQPPNTEAFF. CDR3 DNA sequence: TGTGCCAGCAGCTCGGGACAGCCGCCGAACACTGAAGCTTTCTTT.

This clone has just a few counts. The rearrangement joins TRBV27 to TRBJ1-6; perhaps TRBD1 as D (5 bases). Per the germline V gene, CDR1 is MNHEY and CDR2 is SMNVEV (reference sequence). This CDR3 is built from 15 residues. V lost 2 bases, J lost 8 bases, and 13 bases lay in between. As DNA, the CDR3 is TGTGCCAGCAGTTTAAAGACAGTGTATGATTCACCCCTCCACTTT. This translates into CASSLKTVYDSPLHF.

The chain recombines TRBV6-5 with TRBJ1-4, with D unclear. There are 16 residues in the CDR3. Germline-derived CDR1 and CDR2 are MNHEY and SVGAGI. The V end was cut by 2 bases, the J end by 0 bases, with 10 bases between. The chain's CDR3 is CASSYSGAATNEKLFF. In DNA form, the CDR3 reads TGTGCCAGCAGTTACAGCGGCGCGGCAACTAATGAAAAACTGTTTTTT.

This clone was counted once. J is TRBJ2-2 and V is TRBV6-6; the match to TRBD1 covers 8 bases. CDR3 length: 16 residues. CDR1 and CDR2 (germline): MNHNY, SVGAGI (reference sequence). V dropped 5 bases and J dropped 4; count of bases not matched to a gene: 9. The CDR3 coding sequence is TGTGCCAGCAGTCGATACCGACAGGGGTCCACCGGGGAGCTGTTTTTT. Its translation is CASSRYRQGSTGELFF.

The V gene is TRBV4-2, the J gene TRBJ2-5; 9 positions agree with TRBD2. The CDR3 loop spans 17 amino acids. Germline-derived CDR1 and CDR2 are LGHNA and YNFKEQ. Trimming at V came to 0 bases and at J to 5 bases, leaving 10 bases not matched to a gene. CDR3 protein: CASSQDSTSGLRETQYF. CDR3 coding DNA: TGTGCCAGCAGCCAAGATAGTACTAGCGGGCTGAGGGAGACCCAGTACTTC.

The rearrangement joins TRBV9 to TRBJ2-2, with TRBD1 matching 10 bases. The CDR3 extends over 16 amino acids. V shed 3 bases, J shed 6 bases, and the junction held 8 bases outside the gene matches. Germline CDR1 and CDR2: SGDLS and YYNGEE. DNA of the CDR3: TGTGCCAGCAGCGAACCGGGACAGGGGACGGCCGGGGAGCTGTTTTTT. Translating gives CASSEPGQGTAGELFF.

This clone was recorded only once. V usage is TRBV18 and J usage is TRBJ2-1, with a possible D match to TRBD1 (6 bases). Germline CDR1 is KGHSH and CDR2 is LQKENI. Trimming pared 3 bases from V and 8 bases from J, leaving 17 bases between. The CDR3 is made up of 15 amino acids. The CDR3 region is CASSPGATGGYEQFF. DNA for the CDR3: TGTGCCAGCTCACCGGGGGCTACTGGGGGTTATGAGCAGTTCTTC.

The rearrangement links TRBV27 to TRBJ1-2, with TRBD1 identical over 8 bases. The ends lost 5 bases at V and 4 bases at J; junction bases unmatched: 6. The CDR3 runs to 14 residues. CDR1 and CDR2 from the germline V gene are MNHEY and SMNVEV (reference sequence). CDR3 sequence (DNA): TGTGCCAGCAGTCCTACCACAGGGGGCTATGGCTACACCTTC. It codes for CASSPTTGGYGYTF.

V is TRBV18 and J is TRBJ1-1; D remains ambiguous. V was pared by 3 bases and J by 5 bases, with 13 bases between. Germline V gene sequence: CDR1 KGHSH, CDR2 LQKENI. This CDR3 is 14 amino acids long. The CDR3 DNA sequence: TGTGCCAGCTCACCCCCATACGGGGAGACTGAAGCTTTCTTT. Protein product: CASSPPYGETEAFF. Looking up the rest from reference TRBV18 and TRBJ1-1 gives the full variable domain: NAGVMQNPRHLVRRRGQEARLRCSPMKGHSHVYWYRQLPEEGLKFMVYLQKENIIDESGMPKERFSAEFPKEGPSILRIQQVVRGDSAAYFCASSPPYGETEAFFGQGTRLTVV.

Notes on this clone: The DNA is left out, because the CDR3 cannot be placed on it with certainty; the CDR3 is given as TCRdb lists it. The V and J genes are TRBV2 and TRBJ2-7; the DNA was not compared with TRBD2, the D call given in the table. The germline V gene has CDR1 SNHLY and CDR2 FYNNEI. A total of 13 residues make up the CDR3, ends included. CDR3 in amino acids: CASSSSGLAGESF.

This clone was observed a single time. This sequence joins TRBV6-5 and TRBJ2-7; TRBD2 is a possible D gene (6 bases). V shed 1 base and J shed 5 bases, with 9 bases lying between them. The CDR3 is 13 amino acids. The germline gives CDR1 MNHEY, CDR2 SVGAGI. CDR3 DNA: TGTGCCAGCAGTTACTATGGAGGGCACGAGCAGTACTTC. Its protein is CASSYYGGHEQYF.

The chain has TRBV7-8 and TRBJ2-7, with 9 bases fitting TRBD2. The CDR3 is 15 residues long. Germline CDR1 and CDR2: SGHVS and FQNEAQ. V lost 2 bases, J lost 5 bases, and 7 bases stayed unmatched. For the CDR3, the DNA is TGTGCCAGCAGCTTACAGGGACTAGCCGTCCACGAGCAGTACTTC. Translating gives CASSLQGLAVHEQYF.

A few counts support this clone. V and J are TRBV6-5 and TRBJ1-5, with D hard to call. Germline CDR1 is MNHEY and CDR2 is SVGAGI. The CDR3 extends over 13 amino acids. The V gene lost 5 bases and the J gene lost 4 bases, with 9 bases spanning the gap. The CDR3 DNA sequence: TGTGCCAGCAGTCGTGACATAAATCAGCCCCAGCATTTT. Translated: CASSRDINQPQHF.

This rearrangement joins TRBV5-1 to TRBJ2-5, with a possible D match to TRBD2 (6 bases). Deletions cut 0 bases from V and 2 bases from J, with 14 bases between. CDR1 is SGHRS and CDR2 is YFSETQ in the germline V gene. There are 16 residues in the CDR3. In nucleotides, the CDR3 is TGCGCCAGCAGCTTGGCCGGGGGTTCTCTACAAGAGACCCAGTACTTC. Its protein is CASSLAGGSLQETQYF.

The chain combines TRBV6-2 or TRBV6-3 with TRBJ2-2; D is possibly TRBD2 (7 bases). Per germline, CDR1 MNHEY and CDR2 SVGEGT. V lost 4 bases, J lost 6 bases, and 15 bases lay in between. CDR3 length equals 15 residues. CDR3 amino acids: CASSSGGGASGELFF. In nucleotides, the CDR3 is TGTGCCAGCAGTTCCGGCGGGGGCGCGTCCGGGGAGCTGTTTTTT.